This T cell receptor beta chain was observed in a study of Ad26.COV2.S vaccination and SARS-CoV-2 variants. The treatment here: approximately 18 received Ad26.COV2.S at low or high dose, single or two shots; about 5 received placebo; per-sample allocation not given. Specimen acquisition occurred on day 63 following the initial vaccine or placebo injection. Study observations and caveats: People who got the vaccine had more spike-specific TCR breadth than people who got placebo.

The V gene lost 4 bases and the J gene lost 5 bases, with 15 bases spanning the gap. Per germline, CDR1 MNHEY and CDR2 SVGAGI. This CDR3 has 15 amino acids. On this clone itself: Its antigen is not known.

The repertoire was sequenced with immunoSEQ multiplex PCR; TCRdb's copy has only in-frame clones and lacks some. The table includes roughly 700,000 clones, around 92% detected once. This material consisted of peripheral blood, taken in a trial of Ad26.COV2.S vaccine versus placebo. This sequence originates from a person between 18 and 59 years old who received the Ad26.COV2.S COVID-19 vaccine or a placebo. V usage is TRBV6-5 and J usage is TRBJ2-1, with D perhaps being TRBD1 or TRBD2 (5 bases each). The CDR3 DNA is TGTGCCAGCAGTTTTATCCGGGACGCCCACAATGAGCAGTTCTTC. Translated: CASSFIRDAHNEQFF.